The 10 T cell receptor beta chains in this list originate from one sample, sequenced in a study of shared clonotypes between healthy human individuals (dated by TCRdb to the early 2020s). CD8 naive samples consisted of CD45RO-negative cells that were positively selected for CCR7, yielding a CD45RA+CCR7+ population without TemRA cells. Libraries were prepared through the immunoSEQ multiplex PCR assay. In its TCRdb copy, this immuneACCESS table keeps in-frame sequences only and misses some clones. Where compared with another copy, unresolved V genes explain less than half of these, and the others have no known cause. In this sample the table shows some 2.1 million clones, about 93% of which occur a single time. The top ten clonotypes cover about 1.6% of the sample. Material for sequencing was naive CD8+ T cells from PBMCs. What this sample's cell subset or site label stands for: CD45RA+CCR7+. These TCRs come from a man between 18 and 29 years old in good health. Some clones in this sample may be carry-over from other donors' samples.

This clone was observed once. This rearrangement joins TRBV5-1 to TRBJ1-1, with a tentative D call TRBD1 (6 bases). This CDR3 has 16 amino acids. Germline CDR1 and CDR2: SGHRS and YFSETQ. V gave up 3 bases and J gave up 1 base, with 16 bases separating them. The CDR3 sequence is CASSSEGGRTNTEAFF. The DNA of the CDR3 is TGCGCCAGCAGCTCAGAGGGGGGCAGGACGAACACTGAAGCTTTCTTT.

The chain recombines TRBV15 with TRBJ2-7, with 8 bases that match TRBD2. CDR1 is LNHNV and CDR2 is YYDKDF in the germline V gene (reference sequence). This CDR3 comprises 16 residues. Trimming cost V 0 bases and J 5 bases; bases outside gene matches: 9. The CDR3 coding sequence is TGTGCCACCAGCAGAGAAAGGACTAGCCTTGGGGACGAGCAGTACTTC. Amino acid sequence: CATSRERTSLGDEQYF.

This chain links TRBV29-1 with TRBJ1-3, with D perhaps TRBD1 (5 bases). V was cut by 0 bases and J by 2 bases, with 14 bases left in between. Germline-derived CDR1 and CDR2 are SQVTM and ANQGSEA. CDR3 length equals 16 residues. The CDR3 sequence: CSVEDLGLPPGNTIYF. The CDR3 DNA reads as TGCAGCGTTGAAGATCTGGGACTGCCACCTGGAAACACCATATATTTT.

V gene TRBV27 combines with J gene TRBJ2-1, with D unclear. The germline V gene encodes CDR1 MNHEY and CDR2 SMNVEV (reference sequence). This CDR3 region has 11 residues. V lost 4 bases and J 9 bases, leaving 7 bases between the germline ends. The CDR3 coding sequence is TGTGCCAGCAGTTCCGCGATTGAGCAGTTCTTC. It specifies CASSSAIEQFF.

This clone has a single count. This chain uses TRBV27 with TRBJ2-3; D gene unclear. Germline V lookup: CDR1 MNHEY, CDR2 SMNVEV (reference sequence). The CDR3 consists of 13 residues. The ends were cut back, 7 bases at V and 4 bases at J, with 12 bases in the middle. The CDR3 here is CASKPRNADTQYF. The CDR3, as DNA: TGTGCCAGCAAACCACGAAATGCAGATACGCAGTATTTT.

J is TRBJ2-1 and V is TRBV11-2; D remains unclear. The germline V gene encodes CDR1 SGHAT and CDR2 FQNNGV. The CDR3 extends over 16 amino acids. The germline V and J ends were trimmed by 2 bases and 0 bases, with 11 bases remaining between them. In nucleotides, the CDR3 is TGTGCCAGCAGCTTAACGTTCCGGAGCTCCTACAATGAGCAGTTCTTC. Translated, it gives CASSLTFRSSYNEQFF.

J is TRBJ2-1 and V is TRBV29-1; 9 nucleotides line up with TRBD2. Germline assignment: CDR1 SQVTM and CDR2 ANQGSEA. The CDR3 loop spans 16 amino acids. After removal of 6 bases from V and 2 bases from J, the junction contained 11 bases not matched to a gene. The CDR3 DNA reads TGCAGCGTGAAGGGAGGCGGGAGGGGTACCTACAATGAGCAGTTCTTC. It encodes CSVKGGGRGTYNEQFF.

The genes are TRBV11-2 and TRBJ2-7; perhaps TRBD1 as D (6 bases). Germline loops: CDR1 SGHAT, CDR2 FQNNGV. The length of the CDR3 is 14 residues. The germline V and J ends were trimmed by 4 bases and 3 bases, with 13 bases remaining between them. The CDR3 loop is CASSSRGSGYEQYF. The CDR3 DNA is TGTGCCAGCAGCTCCAGGGGTTCGGGCTACGAGCAGTACTTC.

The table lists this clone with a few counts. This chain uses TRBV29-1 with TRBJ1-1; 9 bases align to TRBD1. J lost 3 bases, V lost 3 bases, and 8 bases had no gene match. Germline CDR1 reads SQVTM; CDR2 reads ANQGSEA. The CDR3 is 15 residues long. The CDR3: CSVEIWTGVDTEAFF. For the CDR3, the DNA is TGCAGCGTTGAGATTTGGACAGGGGTCGACACTGAAGCTTTCTTT.

The CDR3, as DNA: TGTGCCAGCAAACTGACAGGCTACTCCTACGAGCAGTACTTC. It specifies CASKLTGYSYEQYF. This sequence joins TRBV25-1 and TRBJ2-7, with D perhaps TRBD1 (6 bases). V was cut by 7 bases and J by 0 bases, with 13 bases left in between. CDR3 size: 14 residues. From germline, CDR1 is MGHDK and CDR2 SYGVNS.